This T cell receptor beta chain originates from a study of identical twins. V trimming: 4 bases; J trimming: 6 bases; junction bases outside the gene matches: 3. The CDR3 has 12 residues. The germline V gene encodes CDR1 SGHRS and CDR2 YFSETQ. Study outcomes and limitations: Among monozygotic twins, out-of-frame TCR alpha sharing exceeded what models predicted. Cross-sectional statistics underpinned the conclusions; the same donors were not followed. Fewer insertions marked abundant cord blood beta clonotypes; young adult naive trended weakly, memory not at all.

Template switching added a universal primer binding site, and final cDNA carried unique molecular identifiers. In TCRdb, the 5' RACE reads were re-called with MiXCR into one record per CDR3 protein. Among more than 1.5 million distinct CDR3 sequences listed, less than 35% were seen once. On this clonotype itself: Its antigen is unknown.

This TCR derives from a newborn girl in good health. Sequencing was done on a sample of cord blood. V usage is TRBV5-1 and J usage is TRBJ1-1, with 7 bases identical to TRBD1. For the CDR3, the DNA is TGCGCCAGCAGCCACAGGGGCCCTGAAGCTTTCTTT. It codes for CASSHRGPEAFF. Using reference TRBV5-1 and TRBJ1-1 for the parts outside the CDR3, the full variable domain is KAGVTQTPRYLIKTRGQQVTLSCSPISGHRSVSWYQQTPGQGLQFLFEYFSETQRNKGNFPGRFSGRQFSNSRSEMNVSTLELGDSALYLCASSHRGPEAFFGQGTRLTVV.